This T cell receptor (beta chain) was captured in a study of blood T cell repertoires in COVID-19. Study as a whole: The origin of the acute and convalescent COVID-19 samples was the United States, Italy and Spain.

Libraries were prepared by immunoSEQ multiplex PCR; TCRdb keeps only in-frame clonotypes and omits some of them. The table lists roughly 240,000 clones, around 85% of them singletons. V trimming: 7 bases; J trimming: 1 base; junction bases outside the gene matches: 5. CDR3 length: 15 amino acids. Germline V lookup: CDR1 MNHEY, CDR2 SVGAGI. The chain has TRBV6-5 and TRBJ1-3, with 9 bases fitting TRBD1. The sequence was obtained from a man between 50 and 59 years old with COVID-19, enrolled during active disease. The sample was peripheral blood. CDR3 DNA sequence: TGTGCCAGCATTCAGACAGGGGGGTCTGGAAACACCATATATTTT. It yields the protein CASIQTGGSGNTIYF.